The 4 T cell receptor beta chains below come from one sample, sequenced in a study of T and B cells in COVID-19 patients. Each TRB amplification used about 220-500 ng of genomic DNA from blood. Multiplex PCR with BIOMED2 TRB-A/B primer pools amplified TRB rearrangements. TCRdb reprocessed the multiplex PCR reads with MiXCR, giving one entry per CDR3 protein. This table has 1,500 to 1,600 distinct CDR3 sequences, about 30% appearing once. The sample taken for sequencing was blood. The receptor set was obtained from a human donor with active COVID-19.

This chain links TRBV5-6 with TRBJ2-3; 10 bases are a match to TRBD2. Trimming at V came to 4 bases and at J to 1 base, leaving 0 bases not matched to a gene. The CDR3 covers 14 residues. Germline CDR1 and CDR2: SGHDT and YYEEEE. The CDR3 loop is CASSLAGGTDTQYF. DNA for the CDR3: TGTGCCAGCAGCCTAGCGGGGGGCACAGATACGCAGTATTTT.

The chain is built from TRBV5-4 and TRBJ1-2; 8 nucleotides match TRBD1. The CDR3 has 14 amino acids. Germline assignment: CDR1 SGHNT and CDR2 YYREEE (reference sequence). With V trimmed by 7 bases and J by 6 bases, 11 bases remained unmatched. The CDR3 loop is CASGPGQGQDGYTF. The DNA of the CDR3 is TGTGCCAGCGGTCCTGGACAGGGTCAGGATGGCTACACCTTC.

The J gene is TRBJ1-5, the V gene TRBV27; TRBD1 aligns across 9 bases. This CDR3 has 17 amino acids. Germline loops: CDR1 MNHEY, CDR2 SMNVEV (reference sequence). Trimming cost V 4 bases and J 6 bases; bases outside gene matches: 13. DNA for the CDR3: TGTGCCAGCAGTTCTCAGGTGGGACAGGGAGTCTTTCAGCCCCAGCATTTT. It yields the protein CASSSQVGQGVFQPQHF.

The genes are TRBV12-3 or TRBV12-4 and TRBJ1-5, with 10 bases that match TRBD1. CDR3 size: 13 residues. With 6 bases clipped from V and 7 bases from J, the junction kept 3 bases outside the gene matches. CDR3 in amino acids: CASSQTGGQPQHF. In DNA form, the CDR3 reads TGTGCCAGCAGCCAGACAGGGGGCCAGCCCCAGCATTTT.